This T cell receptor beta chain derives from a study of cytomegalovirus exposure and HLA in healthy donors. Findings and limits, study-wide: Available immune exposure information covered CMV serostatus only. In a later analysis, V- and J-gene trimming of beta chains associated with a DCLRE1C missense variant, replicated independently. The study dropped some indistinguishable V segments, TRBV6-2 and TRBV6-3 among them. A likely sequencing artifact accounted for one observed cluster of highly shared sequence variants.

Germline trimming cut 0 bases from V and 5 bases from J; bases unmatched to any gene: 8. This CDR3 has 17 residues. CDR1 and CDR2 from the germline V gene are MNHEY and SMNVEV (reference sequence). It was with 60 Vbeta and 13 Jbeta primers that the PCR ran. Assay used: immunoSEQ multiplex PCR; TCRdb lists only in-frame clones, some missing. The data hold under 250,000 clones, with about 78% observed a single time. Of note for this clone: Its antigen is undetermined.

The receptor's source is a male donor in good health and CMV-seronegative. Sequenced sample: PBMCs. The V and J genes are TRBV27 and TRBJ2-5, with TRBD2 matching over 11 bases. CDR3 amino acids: CASSLSQTSGVRETQYF. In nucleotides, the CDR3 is TGTGCCAGCAGTTTATCTCAGACTAGCGGGGTCCGGGAGACCCAGTACTTC.